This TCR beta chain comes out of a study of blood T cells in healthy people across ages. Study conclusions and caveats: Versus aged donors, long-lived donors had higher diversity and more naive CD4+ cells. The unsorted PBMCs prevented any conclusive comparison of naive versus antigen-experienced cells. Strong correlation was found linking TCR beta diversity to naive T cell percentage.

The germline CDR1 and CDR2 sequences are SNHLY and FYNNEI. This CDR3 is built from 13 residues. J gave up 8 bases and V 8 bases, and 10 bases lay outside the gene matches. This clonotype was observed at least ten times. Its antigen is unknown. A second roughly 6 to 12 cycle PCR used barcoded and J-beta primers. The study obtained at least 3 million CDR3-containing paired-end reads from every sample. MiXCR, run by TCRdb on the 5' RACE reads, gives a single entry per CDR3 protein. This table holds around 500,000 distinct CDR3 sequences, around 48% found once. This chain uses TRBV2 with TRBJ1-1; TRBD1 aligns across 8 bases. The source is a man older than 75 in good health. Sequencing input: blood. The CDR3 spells CASGSRRDREAFF. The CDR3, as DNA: TGTGCCAGCGGATCAAGGAGGGACAGGGAAGCTTTCTTT.